The rows below give T cell receptor beta chains drawn from one sample of a study of cytomegalovirus exposure and HLA in healthy donors. Repertoires were generated with immunoSEQ multiplex PCR, while TCRdb's copy carries only in-frame clones and drops some. The table lists about 84,000 clones, about nine tenths of them singletons, with around 2.1% in the top ten. The sample consisted of PBMCs. These receptor sequences come from a man aged 30 to 45 in good health and CMV-seronegative. CDR3s leave out the opening cysteine and the closing phenylalanine or tryptophan.

len	v_gene	j_gene	CDR3aa
13	TRBV11-1	TRBJ2-7	ASSLSPDREHEQY
13	TRBV11-2	TRBJ1-3	ASSLRTGAGNTIY
13	TRBV13	TRBJ2-3	ASSSSTTGVDTQY
13	TRBV15	TRBJ2-5	ATSRDRGFQETQY
11	TRBV10-3	TRBJ1-5	ATGTGWNQPQH
11	TRBV7-2	TRBJ2-4	ASSLELGNIQY
16	TRBV11-3	TRBJ2-1	ASSLEPSGRSSYNEQF
13	TRBV28	TRBJ2-2	ASSRTSDNTGELF
12	TRBV5-1	TRBJ1-5	ASSLTGNNQPQH
12	TRBV11-2	TRBJ1-3	ASSFGQAPGTIY
11	TRBV27	TRBJ1-1	ASSQEGNTEAF
13	TRBV4-2	TRBJ2-7	ASSRRQTSGYEQY
11	TRBV27	TRBJ2-5	ASSARSMETQY
10	TRBV2	TRBJ2-5	ASSDREWTQY
12	TRBV15	TRBJ2-1	ATSNSPLNNEQF
14	TRBV5-1	TRBJ2-7	ASSSGGILDSPEQY
9	TRBV6-6	TRBJ2-1	ASSYRDEQF
13	TRBV28	TRBJ1-6	ASNTPGQINSPLH
14	TRBV28	TRBJ2-1	ASSSPGQGWANEQF
12	TRBV27	TRBJ2-3	ASSTSGRQDTQY
11	TRBV6-5	TRBJ1-5	ASSYSKHQPQH
15	TRBV28	TRBJ2-3	ASSLLGPAGSTDTQY
10	TRBV6-1	TRBJ1-1	ASSPRTGKAF
13	TRBV19	TRBJ1-3	ASSTSGNSGNTIY
13	TRBV28	TRBJ1-5	ASRSPTHSNQPQH
21	TRBV28	TRBJ2-3	ASSFGVWGIAGGPTKGTDTQY
11	TRBV2	TRBJ2-3	ASSTTRTDTQY
13	TRBV5-8	TRBJ1-1	ASSFGGVMGTEAF